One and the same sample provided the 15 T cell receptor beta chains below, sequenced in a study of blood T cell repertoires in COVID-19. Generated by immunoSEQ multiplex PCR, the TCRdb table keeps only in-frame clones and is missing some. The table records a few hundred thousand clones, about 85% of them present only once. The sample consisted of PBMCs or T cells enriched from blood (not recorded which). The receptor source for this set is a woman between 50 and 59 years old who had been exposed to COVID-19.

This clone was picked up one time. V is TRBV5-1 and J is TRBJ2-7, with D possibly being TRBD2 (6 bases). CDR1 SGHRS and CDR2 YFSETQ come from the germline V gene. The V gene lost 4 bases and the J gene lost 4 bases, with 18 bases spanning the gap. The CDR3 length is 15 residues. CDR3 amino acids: CASSPRLGGVYEQYF. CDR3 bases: TGCGCCAGCAGCCCACGGTTGGGCGGGGTATACGAGCAGTACTTC. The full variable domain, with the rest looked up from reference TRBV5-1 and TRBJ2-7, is KAGVTQTPRYLIKTRGQQVTLSCSPISGHRSVSWYQQTPGQGLQFLFEYFSETQRNKGNFPGRFSGRQFSNSRSEMNVSTLELGDSALYLCASSPRLGGVYEQYFGPGTRLTVT.

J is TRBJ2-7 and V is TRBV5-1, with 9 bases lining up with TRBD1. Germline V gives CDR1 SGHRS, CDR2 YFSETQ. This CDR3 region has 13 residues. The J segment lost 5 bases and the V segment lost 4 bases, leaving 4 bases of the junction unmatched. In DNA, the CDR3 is TGCGCCAGCAGCCCGGGGACAGGGAACGAGCAGTACTTC. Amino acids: CASSPGTGNEQYF. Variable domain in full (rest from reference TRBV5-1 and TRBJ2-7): KAGVTQTPRYLIKTRGQQVTLSCSPISGHRSVSWYQQTPGQGLQFLFEYFSETQRNKGNFPGRFSGRQFSNSRSEMNVSTLELGDSALYLCASSPGTGNEQYFGPGTRLTVT.

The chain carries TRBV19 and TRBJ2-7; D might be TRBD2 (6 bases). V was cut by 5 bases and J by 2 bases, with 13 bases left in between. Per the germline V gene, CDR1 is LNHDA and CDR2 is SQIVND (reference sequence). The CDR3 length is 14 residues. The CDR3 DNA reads TGTGCCAGTAGTGTGGGGGGATATACCTACGAGCAGTACTTC. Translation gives CASSVGGYTYEQYF.

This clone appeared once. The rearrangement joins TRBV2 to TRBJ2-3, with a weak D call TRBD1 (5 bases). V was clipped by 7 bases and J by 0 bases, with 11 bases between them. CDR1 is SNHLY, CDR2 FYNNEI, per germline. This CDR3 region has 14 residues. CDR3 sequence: CASNQGVSTDTQYF. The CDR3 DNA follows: TGTGCCAGCAACCAAGGGGTTAGCACAGATACGCAGTATTTT.

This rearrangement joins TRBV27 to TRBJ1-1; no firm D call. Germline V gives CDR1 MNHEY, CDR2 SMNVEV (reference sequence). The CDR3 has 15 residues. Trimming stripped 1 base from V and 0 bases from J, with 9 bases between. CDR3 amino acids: CASSLYPSMNTEAFF. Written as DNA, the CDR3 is TGTGCCAGCAGTTTATATCCGAGTATGAACACTGAAGCTTTCTTT.

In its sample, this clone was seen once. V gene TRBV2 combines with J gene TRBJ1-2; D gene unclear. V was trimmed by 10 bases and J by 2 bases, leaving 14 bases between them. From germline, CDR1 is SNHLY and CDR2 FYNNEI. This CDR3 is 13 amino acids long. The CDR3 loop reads CATVERGNYGYTF. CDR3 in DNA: TGTGCCACCGTGGAGCGTGGGAACTATGGCTACACCTTC.

The chain's CDR3 is CATTRGTETQYF. The CDR3 region has the DNA TGTGCCACCACACGGGGAACGGAGACCCAGTACTTC. The rearrangement uses TRBV6-6 and TRBJ2-5; D might be TRBD2 (5 bases). CDR1 and CDR2 from the germline V gene are MNHNY and SVGAGI (reference sequence). The CDR3 has 12 amino acids. Trimming removed 10 bases at V and 5 bases at J, with 14 bases between.

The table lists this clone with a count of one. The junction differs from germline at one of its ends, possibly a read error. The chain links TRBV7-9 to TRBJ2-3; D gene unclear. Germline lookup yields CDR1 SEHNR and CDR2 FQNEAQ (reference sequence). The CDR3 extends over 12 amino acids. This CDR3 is CASSFGTDTQYF. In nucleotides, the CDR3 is TGTGCCAGCAGCTTTGGCACCGATACGCAGTATTTT.

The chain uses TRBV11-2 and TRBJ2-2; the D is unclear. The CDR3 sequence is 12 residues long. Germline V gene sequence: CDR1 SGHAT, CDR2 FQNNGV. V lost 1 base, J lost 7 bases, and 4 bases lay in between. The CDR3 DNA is TGTGCCAGCAGCTTAGCGGGCGGGGAGCTGTTTTTT. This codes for CASSLAGGELFF.

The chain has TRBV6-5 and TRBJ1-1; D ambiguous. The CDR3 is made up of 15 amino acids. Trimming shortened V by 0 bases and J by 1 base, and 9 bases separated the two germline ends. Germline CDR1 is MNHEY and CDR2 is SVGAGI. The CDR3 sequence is CASSYSAVGNTEAFF. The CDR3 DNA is TGTGCCAGCAGTTACTCCGCGGTCGGGAACACTGAAGCTTTCTTT.

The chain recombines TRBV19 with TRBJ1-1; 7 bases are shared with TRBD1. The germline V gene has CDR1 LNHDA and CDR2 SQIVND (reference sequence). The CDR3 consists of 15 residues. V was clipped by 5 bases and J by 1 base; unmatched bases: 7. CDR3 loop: CASSPGTVGNTEAFF. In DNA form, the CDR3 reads TGTGCCAGTAGTCCGGGGACAGTTGGGAACACTGAAGCTTTCTTT.

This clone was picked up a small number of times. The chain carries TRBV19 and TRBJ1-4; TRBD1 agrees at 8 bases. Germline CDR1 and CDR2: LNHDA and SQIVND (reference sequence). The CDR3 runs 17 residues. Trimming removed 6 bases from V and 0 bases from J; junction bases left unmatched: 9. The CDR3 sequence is CASRLDRVGSTNEKLFF. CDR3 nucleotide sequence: TGTGCCAGTAGATTGGACAGGGTGGGATCAACTAATGAAAAACTGTTTTTT.

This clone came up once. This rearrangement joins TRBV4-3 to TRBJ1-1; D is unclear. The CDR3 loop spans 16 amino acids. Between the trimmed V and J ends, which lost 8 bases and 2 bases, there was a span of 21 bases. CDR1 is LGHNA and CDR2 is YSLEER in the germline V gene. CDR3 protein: CASGLSIRQENTEAFF. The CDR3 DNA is TGCGCCAGCGGTCTATCTATTCGCCAGGAAAACACTGAAGCTTTCTTT.

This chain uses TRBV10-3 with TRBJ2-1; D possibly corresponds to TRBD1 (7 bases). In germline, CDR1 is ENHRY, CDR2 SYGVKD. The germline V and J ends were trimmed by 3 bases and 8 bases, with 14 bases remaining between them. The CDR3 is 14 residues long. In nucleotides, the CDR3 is TGTGCCATCAGTGACTACAGGGGCGGGGATGAGCAGTTCTTC. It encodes CAISDYRGGDEQFF.

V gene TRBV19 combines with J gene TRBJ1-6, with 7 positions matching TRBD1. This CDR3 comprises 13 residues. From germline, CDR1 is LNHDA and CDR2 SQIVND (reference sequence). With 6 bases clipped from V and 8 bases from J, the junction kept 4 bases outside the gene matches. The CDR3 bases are TGTGCCAGTAGGAGTCAGGGGGATTCACCCCTCCACTTT. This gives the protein CASRSQGDSPLHF.